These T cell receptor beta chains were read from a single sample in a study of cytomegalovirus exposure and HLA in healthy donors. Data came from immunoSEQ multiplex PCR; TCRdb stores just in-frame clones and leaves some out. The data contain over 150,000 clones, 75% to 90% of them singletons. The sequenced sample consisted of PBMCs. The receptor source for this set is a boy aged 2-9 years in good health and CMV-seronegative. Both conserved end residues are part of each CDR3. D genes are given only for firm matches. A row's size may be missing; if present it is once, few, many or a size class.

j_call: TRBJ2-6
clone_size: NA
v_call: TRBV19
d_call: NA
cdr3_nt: TGTGCCAGTAGTATAGCCGCGTCTGGGGCCAACGTCCTGACTTTC
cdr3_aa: CASSIAASGANVLTF

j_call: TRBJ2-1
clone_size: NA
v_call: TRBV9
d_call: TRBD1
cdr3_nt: TGTGCCAGCAGCACCCGGGACAGGGGGCCCGGCAATGAGCAGTTCTTC
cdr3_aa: CASSTRDRGPGNEQFF

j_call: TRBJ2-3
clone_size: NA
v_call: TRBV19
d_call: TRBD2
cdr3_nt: TGTGCCAGTAGTTCCGGGACTACCACAGATACGCAGTATTTT
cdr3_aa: CASSSGTTTDTQYF

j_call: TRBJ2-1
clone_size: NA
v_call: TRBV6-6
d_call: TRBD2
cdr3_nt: TGTGCCAGCGGGACTAGCGGGGCACATGAGCAGTTCTTC
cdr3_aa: CASGTSGAHEQFF

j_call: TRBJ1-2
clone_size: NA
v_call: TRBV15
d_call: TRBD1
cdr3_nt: TGTGCCACCAGGTTGACAGGGACAAACTATGGCTACACCTTC
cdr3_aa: CATRLTGTNYGYTF

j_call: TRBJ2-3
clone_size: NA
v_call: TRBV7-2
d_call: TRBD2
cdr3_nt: TGTGCCAGCAGCTTAGGAGTAGCGGGGAACACAGATACGCAGTATTTT
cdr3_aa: CASSLGVAGNTDTQYF

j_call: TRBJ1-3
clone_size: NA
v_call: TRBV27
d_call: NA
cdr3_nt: TGTGCCAGCAGCCCCCATGCTGGAAACACCATATATTTT
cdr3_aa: CASSPHAGNTIYF

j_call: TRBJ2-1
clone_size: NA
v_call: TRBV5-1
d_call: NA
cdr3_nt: TGCGCCAGCAGCGCACAGGTGAGCTCCTACAATGAGCAGTTCTTC
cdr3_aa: CASSAQVSSYNEQFF

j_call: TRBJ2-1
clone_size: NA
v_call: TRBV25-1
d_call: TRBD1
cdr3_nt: TGTGCCAGCAGCACAGCAGGGGGCTCCTACAATGAGCAGTTCTTC
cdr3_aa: CASSTAGGSYNEQFF

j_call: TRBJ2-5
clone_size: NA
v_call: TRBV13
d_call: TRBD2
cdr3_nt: TGTGCCAGCAGCCTATCCGGACTAGCCGCCCGGGAGACCCAGTACTTC
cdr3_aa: CASSLSGLAARETQYF

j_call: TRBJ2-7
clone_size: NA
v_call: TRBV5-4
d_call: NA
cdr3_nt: TGTGCCAGCAGCTCATCCTACGAGCAGTACTTC
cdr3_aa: CASSSSYEQYF

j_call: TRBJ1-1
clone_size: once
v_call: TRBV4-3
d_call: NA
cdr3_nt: TGCGCCAGCAGCCAAGATTTCTACCAGACAGGAGGACGAGAGAAGACTGAAGCTTTCTTT
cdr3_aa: CASSQDFYQTGGREKTEAFF